The 15 T cell receptor beta chains given below trace back to one sample, sequenced in a study of blood T cell repertoires in COVID-19. Produced via immunoSEQ multiplex PCR; TCRdb's table is partial and in-frame only. Here the sample spans about 90,000 clones, approximately 92% being singletons. Sequenced: peripheral blood. The receptor source for this set is a woman aged 55-69 years with active COVID-19.

CDR3 residues: CASSYRDRGYEQYF. The CDR3 DNA is TGTGCCAGCAGCTACCGGGACAGGGGTTACGAGCAGTACTTC. The chain joins TRBV9 to TRBJ2-7; 10 bases fit TRBD1. Germline-derived CDR1 and CDR2 are SGDLS and YYNGEE. This CDR3 comprises 14 residues. V was pared by 4 bases and J by 4 bases, with 5 bases of the junction left unmatched. The full variable domain, in which reference TRBV9 and TRBJ2-7 provide the parts outside the CDR3, is DSGVTQTPKHLITATGQRVTLRCSPRSGDLSVYWYQQSLDQGLQFLIQYYNGEERAKGNILERFSAQQFPDLHSELNLSSLELGDSALYFCASSYRDRGYEQYFGPGTRLTVT.

This chain connects TRBV5-1 to TRBJ1-6, with a possible D match to TRBD1 (5 bases). Germline V gene lookup returns CDR1 SGHRS and CDR2 YFSETQ. Between the trimmed V and J ends, which lost 2 bases and 5 bases, there was a span of 8 bases. The CDR3 sequence is 14 residues long. The DNA of the CDR3 is TGCGCCAGCAGCTTAACACAGGATAATTCACCCCTCCACTTT. This gives the protein CASSLTQDNSPLHF.

The rearrangement uses TRBV7-2 and TRBJ1-5; no definite D call. CDR1 SGHTA and CDR2 FQGNSA come from the germline V gene. V lost 2 bases to trimming and J lost 3 bases, with 5 bases between them. The CDR3 consists of 13 residues. The CDR3 DNA follows: TGTGCCAGCAGCTTATTATACAATCAGCCCCAGCATTTT. This gives the protein CASSLLYNQPQHF.

The chain has TRBV2 and TRBJ1-4, with TRBD1 matching over 8 bases. The CDR3 is made up of 15 amino acids. V was pared by 6 bases and J by 7 bases, with 10 bases of the junction left unmatched. Looked up from germline, CDR1 is SNHLY and CDR2 is FYNNEI. The CDR3 here is CASSRQGSEREKLFF. CDR3 sequence (DNA): TGTGCCAGCAGCCGACAGGGGTCAGAGCGTGAAAAACTGTTTTTT.

The chain uses TRBV28 and TRBJ1-1; TRBD1 is a possible D gene (6 bases). The CDR3 length is 15 residues. From germline, CDR1 is MDHEN and CDR2 SYDVKM. Trimming pared 4 bases from V and 1 base from J, leaving 13 bases between. The CDR3 DNA reads TGTGCCAGCAGTTACCAGGGGCGGAAGAACACTGAAGCTTTCTTT. This gives the protein CASSYQGRKNTEAFF.

The V and J genes are TRBV27 and TRBJ1-2; 8 bases align to TRBD1. Germline assignment: CDR1 MNHEY and CDR2 SMNVEV (reference sequence). The CDR3 has 13 residues. Losses at the gene ends were 3 bases for V and 7 bases for J; bases not matched to a gene: 4. The DNA for the CDR3 is TGTGCCAGCAGTTTCGGTGACAGGGGTGGCTACACCTTC. Encoded protein: CASSFGDRGGYTF.

This clone has just a few counts. The genes are TRBV28 and TRBJ1-2; 10 bases match TRBD1. The CDR3 sequence is 16 residues long. The V gene's germline CDR1 is MDHEN and CDR2 SYDVKM. J lost 3 bases, V lost 5 bases, and 9 bases had no gene match. The DNA for the CDR3 is TGTGCCAGCAGTCACAACCGGGACAGGGGTTACTATGGCTACACCTTC. Translating gives CASSHNRDRGYYGYTF.

The V call is TRBV5-1, the J call TRBJ1-6; the match to TRBD1 covers 9 bases. This CDR3 is built from 15 residues. The V gene end was trimmed by 3 bases and the J gene end by 4 bases; junction bases not matched to a gene: 2. The germline V gene encodes CDR1 SGHRS and CDR2 YFSETQ. The CDR3 DNA is TGCGCCAGCAGCTCCGGGACAGGGTATAATTCACCCCTCCACTTT. This encodes CASSSGTGYNSPLHF.

The chain carries TRBV7-6 and TRBJ2-5, with 7 bases that match TRBD2. Germline assignment: CDR1 SGHVS and CDR2 FNYEAQ. Trimming cost V 0 bases and J 0 bases; bases outside gene matches: 1. This CDR3 has 15 amino acids. The CDR3 DNA is TGTGCCAGCAGCTTAGCAGGGACTAACCAAGAGACCCAGTACTTC. It yields the protein CASSLAGTNQETQYF.

The chain uses TRBV3-1 (or the pseudogene TRBV3-2) and TRBJ2-1, with TRBD2 matching 11 bases. V lost 1 base and J lost 8; bases outside the gene matches: 4. The germline V gene encodes CDR1 LGHDT and CDR2 YNNKEL (reference sequence). The CDR3 is made up of 15 amino acids. The CDR3 DNA reads TGTGCCAGCAGCCAAGGTCTAGCGGGGGGCTATGAGCAGTTCTTC. Translated, it gives CASSQGLAGGYEQFF.

This clone has just one count. V gene TRBV7-9 combines with J gene TRBJ2-5; maybe TRBD1 (6 bases). CDR3 length equals 16 residues. The V and J ends lost 5 bases and 2 bases respectively, with 18 bases between them. Germline V lookup: CDR1 SEHNR, CDR2 FQNEAQ (reference sequence). CDR3 loop: CASSTLITGLQETQYF. In DNA form, the CDR3 reads TGTGCCAGCAGCACTTTAATTACAGGGTTACAAGAGACCCAGTACTTC.

The rearrangement joins TRBV28 to TRBJ1-1; 7 nucleotides align to TRBD1. The J segment lost 1 base and the V segment lost 3 bases, leaving 2 bases of the junction unmatched. This CDR3 has 14 residues. Germline values: CDR1 MDHEN, CDR2 SYDVKM. The CDR3 protein is CASSLTGSNTEAFF. The CDR3 bases are TGTGCCAGCAGTTTGACAGGGTCGAACACTGAAGCTTTCTTT.

The rearrangement links TRBV24-1 to TRBJ2-1, with 14 bases aligning to TRBD2. Germline trimming cut 3 bases from V and 6 bases from J; bases unmatched to any gene: 9. The length of the CDR3 is 18 residues. CDR1 KGHDR and CDR2 SFDVKD come from the germline V gene. The CDR3: CATSDGRLAGGLSNEQFF. The DNA of the CDR3 is TGTGCCACCAGTGATGGGCGACTAGCGGGAGGGCTCAGCAATGAGCAGTTCTTC.

To note about this clone: Other DNA sequences from this sample encode an identical CDR3 as well. The V gene is TRBV18, the J gene TRBJ2-2; 9 bases line up with TRBD1. Germline CDR1 KGHSH, CDR2 LQKENI. With 3 bases clipped from V and 4 bases from J, the junction kept 0 bases outside the gene matches. CDR3 length: 14 amino acids. DNA for the CDR3: TGTGCCAGCTCACCGGGACAGGGCACCGGGGAGCTGTTTTTT. The encoded protein is CASSPGQGTGELFF.

The J gene is TRBJ1-1, the V gene TRBV7-2; 7 bases agree with TRBD1. Germline V CDR1 and CDR2: SGHTA, FQGNSA. With V trimmed by 4 bases and J by 8 bases, 10 bases remained unmatched. This CDR3 contains 14 residues. The CDR3 is CASSWGQPGLEAFF. CDR3 coding DNA: TGTGCCAGCAGCTGGGGACAGCCGGGCCTGGAAGCTTTCTTT.